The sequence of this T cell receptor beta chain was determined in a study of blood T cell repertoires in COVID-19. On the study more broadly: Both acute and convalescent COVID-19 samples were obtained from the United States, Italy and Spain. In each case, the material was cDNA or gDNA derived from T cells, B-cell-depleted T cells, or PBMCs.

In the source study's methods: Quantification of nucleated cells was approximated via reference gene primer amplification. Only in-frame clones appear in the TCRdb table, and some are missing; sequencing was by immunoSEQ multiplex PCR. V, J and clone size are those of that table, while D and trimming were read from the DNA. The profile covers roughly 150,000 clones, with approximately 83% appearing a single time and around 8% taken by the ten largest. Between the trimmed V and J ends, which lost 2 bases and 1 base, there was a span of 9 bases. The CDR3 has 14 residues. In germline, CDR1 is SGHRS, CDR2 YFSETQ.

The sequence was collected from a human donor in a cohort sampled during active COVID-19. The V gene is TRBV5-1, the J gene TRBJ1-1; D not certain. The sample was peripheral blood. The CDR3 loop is CASSFDGPNTEAFF. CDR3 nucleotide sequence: TGCGCCAGCAGCTTCGATGGGCCGAACACTGAAGCTTTCTTT.